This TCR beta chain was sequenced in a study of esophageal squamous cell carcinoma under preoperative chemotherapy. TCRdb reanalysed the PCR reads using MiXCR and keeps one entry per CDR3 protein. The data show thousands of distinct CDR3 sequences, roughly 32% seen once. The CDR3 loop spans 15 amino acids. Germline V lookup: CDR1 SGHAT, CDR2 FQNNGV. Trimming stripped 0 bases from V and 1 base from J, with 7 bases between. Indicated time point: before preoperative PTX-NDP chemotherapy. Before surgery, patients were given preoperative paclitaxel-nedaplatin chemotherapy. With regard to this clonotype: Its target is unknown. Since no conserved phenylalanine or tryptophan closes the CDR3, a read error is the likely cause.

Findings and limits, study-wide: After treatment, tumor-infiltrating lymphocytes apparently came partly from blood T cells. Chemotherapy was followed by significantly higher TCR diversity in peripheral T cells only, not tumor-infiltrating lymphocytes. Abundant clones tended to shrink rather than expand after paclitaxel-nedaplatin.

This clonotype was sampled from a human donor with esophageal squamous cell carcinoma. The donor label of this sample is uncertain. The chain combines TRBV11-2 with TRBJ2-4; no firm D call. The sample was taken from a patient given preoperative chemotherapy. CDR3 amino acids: CASSLEAAAKNIQYV. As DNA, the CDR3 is TGTGCCAGCAGCTTAGAGGCAGCGGCCAAAAACATTCAGTACGTC.